Detailed here is one T cell receptor (beta chain). Its antigen is unidentified. The sample originates from a study of cytomegalovirus exposure and HLA in healthy donors. Study results and caveats: As a later analysis revealed, the rate of TCR association differed by HLA locus, with DRB1 most and HLA-C fewest. Donors were assumed by presence/absence analyses to have roughly uniform sequencing depth. Despite most TCR sequences being rare, some public TCRs occurred in many donors. In an earlier analysis, productive rearrangement rates for most beta V segments clustered near 87% or 30%.

The PCR ran on 60 Vbeta and 13 Jbeta primers. Using immunoSEQ multiplex PCR, the repertoire was profiled, and TCRdb retains in-frame clones only, with some absent. The sample records 150,000 to 200,000 clones, 60% to 85% being singletons. J gave up 5 bases and V 3 bases, and 12 bases lay outside the gene matches. CDR3 length equals 16 residues. Germline loops: CDR1 GTSNPN, CDR2 SVGIG (reference sequence). The sequencing input was PBMCs. The V gene is TRBV30, the J gene TRBJ2-3; 9 nucleotides align to TRBD1. The TCR originated in a female donor in good health and CMV-seronegative. The CDR3 sequence is CAWRPLGTGRVDTQYF. The DNA of the CDR3 is TGTGCCTGGAGGCCCCTTGGGACAGGGAGGGTAGATACGCAGTATTTT.